These 21 T cell receptor beta chains originate from one sample sequenced in a study of Tregs in tolerant kidney transplant recipients. Clones were sequenced by immunoSEQ multiplex PCR, and TCRdb holds only the in-frame ones, with some missing. The sample table includes under 55,000 clones. Sequenced here: CD4+ T cells from blood, sampled before the transplant. These TCRs come from a human donor who received a combined kidney and bone marrow transplant.

Comment on this clone: The CDR3 extends 3 residues past the end of the read, so its final part is completed from the germline J gene. The V and J genes are TRBV10-2 and TRBJ2-7, with TRBD1 identical over 7 bases. The CDR3 is 12 residues long. Germline assignment: CDR1 WSHSY and CDR2 SAAADI. J lost 3 bases, V lost 10 bases, and 6 bases had no gene match. The CDR3 loop is CATRGQHYEQYF. The CDR3 DNA, read in part, is TGCGCCACCCGGGGACAGCACTACGAG.

To note about this clone: The DNA ends 3 residues before the CDR3 does, and the rest of the CDR3 is filled in from the germline J gene. The rearrangement joins TRBV5-1 to TRBJ1-5, with D possibly TRBD1 on 5 matching bases. Germline lookup yields CDR1 SGHRS and CDR2 YFSETQ. The V gene lost 4 bases and the J gene lost 4 bases, with 15 bases spanning the gap. The CDR3 is 15 amino acids. Here the CDR3 reads CASSPSLGGNQPQHF. The sequenced part of the CDR3 DNA is TGCGCCAGCAGCCCTTCCCTCGGGGGGAATCAGCCC.

With respect to this clone: The CDR3 end is not reached by the read, which stops 3 residues before it; the germline J gene fills it in. The V gene is TRBV5-8, the J gene TRBJ1-2; 9 nucleotides agree with TRBD1. CDR3 length: 12 residues. Germline V gives CDR1 SGHTS, CDR2 YDEGEE. The CDR3 bases that were read are TGTGCCAGCAGCTCGACAGGGGGAGGC. Protein product: CASSSTGGG. The whole CDR3 reads CASSSTGGGYTF.

CDR3 region: CAWSRGGRYGYTF. The sequenced part of the CDR3 DNA is TGTGCCTGGAGTCGTGGGGGGAGATATGGC. The J gene is TRBJ1-2, the V gene TRBV30, with a possible D match to TRBD1 (5 bases). The read halts 3 residues ahead of the CDR3 end, with the missing end drawn from the germline J gene. Per germline, CDR1 GTSNPN and CDR2 SVGIG (reference sequence). The CDR3 is 13 amino acids. The V gene lost 2 bases and the J gene lost 5 bases, with 12 bases spanning the gap.

Note on this clone: The read is 3 residues too short to cover the CDR3 end, so that end is filled in from the germline J gene. The J gene is TRBJ1-4, the V gene TRBV19, with a weak D call TRBD1 (5 bases). With 8 bases removed from V and 2 bases from J, the gap between germline ends came to 18 bases. Germline values: CDR1 LNHDA, CDR2 SQIVND (reference sequence). This CDR3 is 16 amino acids long. The DNA read from the CDR3 is TGTGCCAGTGGGGCAGGCAAAGTCTCCACTAATGAAAAA. Translation: CASGAGKVSTNEK. The entire CDR3 is CASGAGKVSTNEKLFF.

A word on this clone: The sequence runs out 3 residues before the end of the CDR3; the remainder is reconstructed from the germline J gene. The genes are TRBV2 and TRBJ1-5; D call uncertain. Trimming pared 4 bases from V and 6 bases from J, leaving 22 bases between. CDR1 is SNHLY and CDR2 is FYNNEI in the germline V gene. This CDR3 region has 17 residues. CDR3 DNA, as far as it was read: TGTGCCAGCAGTGGAACCGGGTCCTCAGTGGCGGGTCAGCCC. This codes for CASSGTGSSVAGQP. The whole CDR3 protein reads CASSGTGSSVAGQPQHF.

With regard to this clone: The CDR3 is cut off 3 residues early in the read; its end comes from the germline J gene. This chain connects TRBV19 to TRBJ1-5; TRBD1 aligns across 7 bases. The germline CDR1 and CDR2 sequences are LNHDA and SQIVND (reference sequence). The CDR3 contains 14 residues. Trimming at V came to 1 base and at J to 9 bases, leaving 6 bases not matched to a gene. The CDR3 reads CASSIGGGLRPQHF. CDR3 bases read: TGTGCCAGTAGTATAGGAGGGGGCTTAAGGCCC.

Details on this clone: The DNA ends 3 residues before the CDR3 does, and the rest of the CDR3 is filled in from the germline J gene. The V gene is TRBV19, the J gene TRBJ2-5, with TRBD2 matching over 7 bases. Germline V gene lookup returns CDR1 LNHDA and CDR2 SQIVND (reference sequence). There are 13 residues in the CDR3. Unmatched junction bases numbered 4, after V lost 5 bases and J lost 4 bases. CDR3 bases read: TGTGCCAGTAGTGCAGGACTAGTAGAGACC. As protein: CASSAGLVET. In full, the CDR3 is CASSAGLVETQYF.

Remarks on this clone: The observed sequence ends 3 residues before the CDR3 terminus, with the missing tail filled in from the germline J gene. The chain couples TRBV7-6 to TRBJ2-1; TRBD2 aligns across 11 bases. Germline V lookup: CDR1 SGHVS, CDR2 FNYEAQ. The CDR3 sequence is 17 residues long. Trimming took 0 bases from V and 7 from J; bases not matched to a gene: 8. CDR3 DNA (partial): TGTGCCAGCAGCTTAGCGGTGGCTAGCGGGAGGAGGAATGAG. It is translated as CASSLAVASGRRNE. The CDR3 in full is CASSLAVASGRRNEQFF.

Regarding this clone: Sequencing ends 3 residues short of the CDR3 end; the germline J gene provides the rest. The V call is TRBV7-8, the J call TRBJ1-2; tentative D call: TRBD1 (6 bases). This CDR3 region has 16 residues. Trimming took 5 bases from V and 4 from J, leaving 20 bases between them. Germline CDR1 SGHVS, CDR2 FQNEAQ. The CDR3 protein is CASSRMGATESYGYTF. Partial CDR3 DNA: TGTGCCAGCAGCCGCATGGGGGCCACTGAGTCCTATGGC.

Comment on this clone: The CDR3 end lies 3 residues beyond the end of the read and is filled in from the germline J gene. V usage is TRBV18 and J usage is TRBJ1-2, with D maybe TRBD1 (5 bases). Trimming stripped 4 bases from V and 6 bases from J, with 15 bases between. CDR3 length: 14 amino acids. Germline values: CDR1 KGHSH, CDR2 LQKENI. Partial CDR3 DNA: TGTGCCAGCTCACTAATACAGGTCGAGGATGGC. It yields the protein CASSLIQVEDG. The complete CDR3 reads CASSLIQVEDGYTF.

Points on this clone: The observed sequence ends 3 residues before the CDR3 terminus, with the missing tail filled in from the germline J gene. The genes are TRBV7-9 and TRBJ1-6, with TRBD1 matching over 7 bases. Losses at the gene ends were 3 bases for V and 8 bases for J; bases not matched to a gene: 4. The CDR3 has 14 residues. The germline V gene encodes CDR1 SEHNR and CDR2 FQNEAQ (reference sequence). CDR3 bases read: TGTGCCAGCAGCTTCACAGGGGAGGATTCACCC. Translation gives CASSFTGEDSP. The entire CDR3 reads CASSFTGEDSPLHF.

About this clone itself: The read finishes 3 residues shy of the CDR3 end, and the germline J gene is used to complete it. V usage is TRBV20-1 and J usage is TRBJ2-2; 9 bases are shared with TRBD2. Germline CDR1 DFQATT, CDR2 SNEGSKA (reference sequence). V was clipped by 3 bases and J by 2 bases; unmatched bases: 10. CDR3 length: 17 residues. CDR3 protein: CSARLWGGLANTGELFF. Incomplete CDR3 DNA: TGCAGTGCTAGGCTTTGGGGGGGACTAGCAAACACCGGGGAG.

Of note for this clone: The DNA ends 3 residues before the CDR3 does, and the rest of the CDR3 is filled in from the germline J gene. The chain carries TRBV18 and TRBJ2-1, with 11 bases identical to TRBD2. From germline, CDR1 is KGHSH and CDR2 LQKENI. After removal of 2 bases from V and 5 bases from J, the junction contained 11 bases not matched to a gene. The CDR3 extends over 18 amino acids. CDR3 DNA (partial): TGTGCCAGCTCACCAGACCAGCATCGACTAGCGGGGAACAATGAG. Amino acids: CASSPDQHRLAGNNE. The whole CDR3 protein reads CASSPDQHRLAGNNEQFF.

In regard to this clone: The read ends 3 residues early relative to the CDR3; the germline J gene fills the gap. This chain connects TRBV7-2 to TRBJ2-2; D remains unclear. From germline, CDR1 is SGHTA and CDR2 FQGNSA. The CDR3 is made up of 16 amino acids. Incomplete CDR3 DNA: TGTGCAAGTCGCTTAGCCAGGAAGGTTCGGACCGGGGAG. Its protein is CASRLARKVRTGE. The full CDR3 sequence reads CASRLARKVRTGELFF.

In regard to this clone: The CDR3 end is not reached by the read, which stops 3 residues before it; the germline J gene fills it in. This chain joins TRBV2 and TRBJ1-1; 7 positions agree with TRBD1. This CDR3 comprises 14 residues. The V and J ends lost 4 bases and 0 bases, in that order; junction bases with no gene match: 2. From germline, CDR1 is SNHLY and CDR2 FYNNEI. The covered CDR3 bases are TGTGCCAGCAGTGGGGGACAGATGAACACTGAA. This encodes CASSGGQMNTE. The whole CDR3 region reads CASSGGQMNTEAFF. Supplemented by reference TRBV2 and TRBJ1-1, the full variable domain reads EPEVTQTPSHQVTQMGQEVILRCVPISNHLYFYWYRQILGQKVEFLVSFYNNEISEKSEIFDDQFSVERPDGSNFTLKIRSTKLEDSAMYFCASSGGQMNTEAFFGQGTRLTVV.

On this clone: The sequenced fragment ends 3 residues before the CDR3 boundary, so the rest is inferred from the germline J gene. V gene TRBV11-2 combines with J gene TRBJ2-7; D possibly corresponds to TRBD1 (6 bases). The germline gives CDR1 SGHAT, CDR2 FQNNGV. Trimming removed 5 bases at V and 3 bases at J, with 14 bases between. CDR3 length equals 14 residues. The CDR3 here is CASSQDRYYYEQYF. The CDR3 bases that were read are TGTGCCAGCAGCCAAGACAGGTATTACTACGAG.

Remarks on this clone: The read falls 3 residues short of the CDR3 end, and the missing part is taken from the germline J gene. The chain employs TRBV2 and TRBJ1-1; the D gene is possibly TRBD1 (6 bases). Germline CDR1 reads SNHLY; CDR2 reads FYNNEI. The germline V and J ends were trimmed by 9 bases and 3 bases, with 14 bases remaining between them. There are 13 residues in the CDR3. The sequenced part of the CDR3 DNA is TGTGCCAGTACAGGGAGAAGGGACACTGAA. Translating gives CASTGRRDTE. The CDR3 in full is CASTGRRDTEAFF.

A note on this clone: The observed sequence ends 3 residues before the CDR3 terminus, with the missing tail filled in from the germline J gene. This sequence joins TRBV6-4 and TRBJ2-2; D uncertain. V lost 2 bases to trimming and J lost 4 bases, with 5 bases between them. Germline assignment: CDR1 MRHNA and CDR2 SNTAGT. The CDR3 has 13 amino acids. CDR3 DNA (partial): TGTGCCAGCAGTGACAGTAGCACCGGGGAG. Its translation: CASSDSSTGE. The whole CDR3 is CASSDSSTGELFF.

As to this clone: The read terminates 3 residues ahead of where the CDR3 ends, so the germline J gene completes it. The chain couples TRBV30 to TRBJ2-7; 10 bases map to TRBD1. The junction had 6 bases not matched to a gene; V was cut back by 0 bases and J by 4 bases. Per the germline V gene, CDR1 is GTSNPN and CDR2 is SVGIG (reference sequence). The CDR3 sequence is 15 residues long. The sequenced part of the CDR3 DNA is TGTGCCTGGAGTGTGGGGACAGGGGTAGTTTACGAG. Protein: CAWSVGTGVVYE. The full CDR3 is CAWSVGTGVVYEQYF.

Note on this clone: The CDR3 end falls 3 residues outside the read, so it is completed with the germline J gene. The rearrangement links TRBV2 to TRBJ2-7; D might be TRBD1 (6 bases). Germline V gene sequence: CDR1 SNHLY, CDR2 FYNNEI. This CDR3 is built from 14 residues. Trimming left V 4 bases short and J 1 base short, with 11 bases between. The part of the CDR3 DNA that was read is TGTGCCAGCAGTGTTCAGGGGATGTCCTACGAG. Translated, it gives CASSVQGMSYE. The CDR3 in full is CASSVQGMSYEQYF.